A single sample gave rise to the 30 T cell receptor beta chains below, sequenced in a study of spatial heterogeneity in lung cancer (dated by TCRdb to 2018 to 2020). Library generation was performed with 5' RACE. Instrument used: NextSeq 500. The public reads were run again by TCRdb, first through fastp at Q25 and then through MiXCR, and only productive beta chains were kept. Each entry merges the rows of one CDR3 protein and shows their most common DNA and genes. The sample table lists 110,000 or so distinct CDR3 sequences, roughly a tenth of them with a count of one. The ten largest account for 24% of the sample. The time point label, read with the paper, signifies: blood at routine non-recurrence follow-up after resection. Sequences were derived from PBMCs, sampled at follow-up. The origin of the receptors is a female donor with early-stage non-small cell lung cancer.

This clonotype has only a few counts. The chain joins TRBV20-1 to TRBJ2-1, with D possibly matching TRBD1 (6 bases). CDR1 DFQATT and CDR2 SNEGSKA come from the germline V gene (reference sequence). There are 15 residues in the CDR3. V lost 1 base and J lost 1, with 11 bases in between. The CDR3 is CSARGMQGSYNEQFF. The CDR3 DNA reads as TGCAGTGCTAGAGGGATGCAGGGGTCCTACAATGAGCAGTTCTTC.

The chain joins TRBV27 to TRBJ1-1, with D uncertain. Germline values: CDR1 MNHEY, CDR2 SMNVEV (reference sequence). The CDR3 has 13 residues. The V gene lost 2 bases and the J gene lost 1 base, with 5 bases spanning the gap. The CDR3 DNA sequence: TGTGCCAGCAGTTTACAGCGGAACACTGAAGCTTTCTTT. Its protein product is CASSLQRNTEAFF.

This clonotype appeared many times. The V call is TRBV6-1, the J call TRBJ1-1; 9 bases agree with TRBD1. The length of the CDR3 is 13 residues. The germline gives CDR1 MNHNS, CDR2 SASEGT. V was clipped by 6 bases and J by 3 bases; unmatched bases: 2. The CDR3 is CASRGQGYTEAFF. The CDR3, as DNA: TGTGCCAGCAGAGGACAGGGGTACACTGAAGCTTTCTTT.

CDR3: CASSPVASATDTQYF. CDR3 coding DNA: TGTGCCAGCTCACCAGTGGCTAGCGCCACAGATACGCAGTATTTT. J is TRBJ2-3 and V is TRBV18; D is perhaps TRBD2 (6 bases). The CDR3 is 15 amino acids. Trimming removed 2 bases from V and 2 bases from J, with 11 bases in between. CDR1 and CDR2 (germline): KGHSH, LQKENI.

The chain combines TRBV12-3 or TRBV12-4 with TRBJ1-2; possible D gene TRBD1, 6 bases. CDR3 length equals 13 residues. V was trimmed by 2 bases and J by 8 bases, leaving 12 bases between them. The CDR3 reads CASSLSGARGYTF. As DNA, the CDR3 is TGTGCCAGCAGTTTATCAGGGGCTCGAGGCTACACCTTC.

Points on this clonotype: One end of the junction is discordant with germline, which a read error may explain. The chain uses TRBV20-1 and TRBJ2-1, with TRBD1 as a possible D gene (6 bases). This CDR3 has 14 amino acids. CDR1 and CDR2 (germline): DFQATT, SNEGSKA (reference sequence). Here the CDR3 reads CSARDQGILREQFF. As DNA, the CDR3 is TGCAGTGCAAGAGATCAGGGGATCCTCAGGGAGCAGTTCTTC.

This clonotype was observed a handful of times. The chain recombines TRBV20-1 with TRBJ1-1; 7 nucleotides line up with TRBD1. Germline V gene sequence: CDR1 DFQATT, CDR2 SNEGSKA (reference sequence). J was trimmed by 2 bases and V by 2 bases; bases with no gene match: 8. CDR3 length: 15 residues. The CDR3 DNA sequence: TGCAGTGCTAGATCAGGGGGTGAGCGAAACACTGAAGCTTTCTTT. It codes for CSARSGGERNTEAFF.

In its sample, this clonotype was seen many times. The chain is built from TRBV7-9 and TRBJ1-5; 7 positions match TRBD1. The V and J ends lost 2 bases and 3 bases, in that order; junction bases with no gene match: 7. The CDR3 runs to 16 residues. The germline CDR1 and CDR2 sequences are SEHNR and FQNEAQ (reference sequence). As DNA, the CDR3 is TGTGCCAGCAGCTTAAAGTCGGGGACAGTCAATCAGCCCCAGCATTTT. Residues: CASSLKSGTVNQPQHF.

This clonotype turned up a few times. The CDR3 loop is CASNPGLAGVRETQYF. The CDR3 coding sequence is TGTGCCAGCAATCCGGGACTAGCGGGAGTCCGGGAGACCCAGTACTTC. V and J are TRBV2 and TRBJ2-5, with 14 bases that match TRBD2. The CDR3 loop spans 16 amino acids. Unmatched junction bases numbered 9, after V lost 7 bases and J lost 5 bases. Germline CDR1 is SNHLY and CDR2 is FYNNEI. Using reference TRBV2 and TRBJ2-5 for the parts outside the CDR3, the full variable domain is EPEVTQTPSHQVTQMGQEVILRCVPISNHLYFYWYRQILGQKVEFLVSFYNNEISEKSEIFDDQFSVERPDGSNFTLKIRSTKLEDSAMYFCASNPGLAGVRETQYFGPGTRLLVL.

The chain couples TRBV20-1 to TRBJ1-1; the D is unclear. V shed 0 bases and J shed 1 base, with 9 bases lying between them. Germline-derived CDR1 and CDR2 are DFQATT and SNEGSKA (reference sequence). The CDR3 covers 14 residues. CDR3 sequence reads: CSARDYRGNTEAFF. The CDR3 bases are TGCAGTGCTAGAGATTACCGGGGGAACACTGAAGCTTTCTTT.

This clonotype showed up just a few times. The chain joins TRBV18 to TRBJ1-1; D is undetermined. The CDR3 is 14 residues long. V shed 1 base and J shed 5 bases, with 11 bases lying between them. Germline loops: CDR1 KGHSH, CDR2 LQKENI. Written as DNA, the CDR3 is TGTGCCAGCTCACCACAGGGTATGGGGACTGAAGCTTTCTTT. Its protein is CASSPQGMGTEAFF.

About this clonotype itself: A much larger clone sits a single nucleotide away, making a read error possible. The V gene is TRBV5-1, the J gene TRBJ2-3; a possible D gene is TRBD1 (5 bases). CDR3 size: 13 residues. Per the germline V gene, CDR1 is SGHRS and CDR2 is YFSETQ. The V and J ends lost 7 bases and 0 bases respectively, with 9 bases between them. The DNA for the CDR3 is TGCGCCAGCGGGGCGACTAGCACAGATACGCAGTATTTT. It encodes CASGATSTDTQYF.

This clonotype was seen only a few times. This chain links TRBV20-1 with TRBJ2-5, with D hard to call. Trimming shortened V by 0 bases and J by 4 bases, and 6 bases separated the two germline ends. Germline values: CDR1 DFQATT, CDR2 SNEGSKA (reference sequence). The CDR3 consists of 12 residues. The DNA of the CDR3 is TGCAGTGCTAGAGATCAATTAGAGACCCAGTACTTC. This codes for CSARDQLETQYF.

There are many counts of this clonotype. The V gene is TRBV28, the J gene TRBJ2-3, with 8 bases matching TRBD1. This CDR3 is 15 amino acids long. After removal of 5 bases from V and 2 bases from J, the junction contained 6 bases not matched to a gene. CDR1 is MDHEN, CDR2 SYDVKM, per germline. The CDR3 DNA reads TGTGCCAGCAGTCGGACAGGGTTTAACACAGATACGCAGTATTTT. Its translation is CASSRTGFNTDTQYF. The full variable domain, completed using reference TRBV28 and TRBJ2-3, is DVKVTQSSRYLVKRTGEKVFLECVQDMDHENMFWYRQDPGLGLRLIYFSYDVKMKEKGDIPEGYSVSREKKERFSLILESASTNQTSMYLCASSRTGFNTDTQYFGPGTRLTVL.

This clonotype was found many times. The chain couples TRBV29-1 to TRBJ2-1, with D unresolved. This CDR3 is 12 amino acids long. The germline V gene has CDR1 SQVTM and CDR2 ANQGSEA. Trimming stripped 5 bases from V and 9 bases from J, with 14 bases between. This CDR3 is CSVLVGLSEQFF. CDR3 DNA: TGCAGCGTTCTCGTCGGCCTCAGTGAGCAGTTCTTC.

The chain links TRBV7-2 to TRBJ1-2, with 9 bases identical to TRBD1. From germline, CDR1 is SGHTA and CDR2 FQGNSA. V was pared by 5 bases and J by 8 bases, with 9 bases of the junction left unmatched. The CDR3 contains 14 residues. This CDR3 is CASSRGQGTGGYTF. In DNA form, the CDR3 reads TGTGCCAGCAGCCGGGGACAGGGAACAGGAGGCTACACCTTC.

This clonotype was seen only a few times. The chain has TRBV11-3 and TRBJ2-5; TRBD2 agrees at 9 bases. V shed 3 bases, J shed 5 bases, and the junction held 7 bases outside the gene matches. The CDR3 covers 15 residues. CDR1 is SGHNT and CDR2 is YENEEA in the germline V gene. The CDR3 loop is CASSFGGRADETQYF. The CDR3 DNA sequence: TGTGCCAGCAGCTTCGGCGGGAGGGCCGATGAGACCCAGTACTTC.

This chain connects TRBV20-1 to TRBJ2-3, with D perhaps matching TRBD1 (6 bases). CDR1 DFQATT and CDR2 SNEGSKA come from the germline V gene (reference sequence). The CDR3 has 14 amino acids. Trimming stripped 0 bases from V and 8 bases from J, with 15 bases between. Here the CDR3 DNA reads TGCAGTGCTAGAGATCAGATTTCCAGGGGTACGCAGTATTTT. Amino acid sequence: CSARDQISRGTQYF.

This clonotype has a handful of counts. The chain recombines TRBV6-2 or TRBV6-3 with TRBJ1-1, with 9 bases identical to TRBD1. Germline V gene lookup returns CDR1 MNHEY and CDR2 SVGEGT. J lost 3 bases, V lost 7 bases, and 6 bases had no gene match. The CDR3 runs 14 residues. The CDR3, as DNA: TGTGCCAGCAATCGGGGACAGGGCCACACTGAAGCTTTCTTT. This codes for CASNRGQGHTEAFF.

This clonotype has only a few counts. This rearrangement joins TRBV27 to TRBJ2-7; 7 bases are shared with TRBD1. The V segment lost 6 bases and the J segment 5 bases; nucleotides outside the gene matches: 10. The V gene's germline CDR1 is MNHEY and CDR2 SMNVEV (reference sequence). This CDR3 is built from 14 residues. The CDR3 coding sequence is TGTGCCAGCAGCTCCGCAAACAGGGGCGACGAGCAGTACTTC. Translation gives CASSSANRGDEQYF.

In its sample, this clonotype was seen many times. CDR3 amino acids: CAWSLGINYGYTF. The CDR3 DNA reads as TGTGCCTGGAGTCTTGGGATTAACTATGGCTACACCTTC. The chain links TRBV30 to TRBJ1-2; D gene ambiguous. Between the trimmed V and J ends, which lost 2 bases and 1 base, there was a span of 8 bases. CDR3 length: 13 amino acids. Germline loops: CDR1 GTSNPN, CDR2 SVGIG (reference sequence).

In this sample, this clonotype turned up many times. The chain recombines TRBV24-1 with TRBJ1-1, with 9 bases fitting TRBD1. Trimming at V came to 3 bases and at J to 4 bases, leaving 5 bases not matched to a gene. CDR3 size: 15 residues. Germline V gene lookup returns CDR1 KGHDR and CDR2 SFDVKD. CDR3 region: CATSDHKTGGTEAFF. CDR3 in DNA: TGTGCCACCAGTGATCATAAGACAGGGGGCACTGAAGCTTTCTTT.

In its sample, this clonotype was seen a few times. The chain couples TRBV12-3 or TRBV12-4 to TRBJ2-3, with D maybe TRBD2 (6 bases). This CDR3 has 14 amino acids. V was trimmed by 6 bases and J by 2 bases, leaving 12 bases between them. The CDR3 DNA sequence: TGTGCCAGCAGCCCCAAGGACTACACAGATACGCAGTATTTT. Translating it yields CASSPKDYTDTQYF.

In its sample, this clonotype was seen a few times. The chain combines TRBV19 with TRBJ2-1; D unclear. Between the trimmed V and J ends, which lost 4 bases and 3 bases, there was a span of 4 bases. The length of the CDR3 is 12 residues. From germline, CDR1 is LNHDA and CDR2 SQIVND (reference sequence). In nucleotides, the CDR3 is TGTGCCAGTAGTACAAACTACAATGAGCAGTTCTTC. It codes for CASSTNYNEQFF.

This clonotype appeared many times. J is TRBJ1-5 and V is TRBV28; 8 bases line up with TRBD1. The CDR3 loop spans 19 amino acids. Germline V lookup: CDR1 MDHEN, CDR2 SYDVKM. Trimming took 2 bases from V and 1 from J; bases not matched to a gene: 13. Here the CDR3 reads CASSLRQGAPRFSNQPQHF. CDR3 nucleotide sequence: TGTGCCAGCAGTTTACGTCAGGGGGCACCTCGTTTCAGCAATCAGCCCCAGCATTTT.

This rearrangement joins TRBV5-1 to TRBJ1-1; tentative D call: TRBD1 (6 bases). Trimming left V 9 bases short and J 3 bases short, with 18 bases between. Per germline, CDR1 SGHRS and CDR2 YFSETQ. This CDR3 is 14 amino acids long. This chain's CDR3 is CATTLGGVDTEAFF. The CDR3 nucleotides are TGCGCCACTACCTTGGGGGGCGTCGACACTGAAGCTTTCTTT.

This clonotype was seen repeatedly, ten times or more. The CDR3 spells CATSGPVGPQHF. The DNA of the CDR3 is TGTGCCACCAGCGGGCCGGTTGGCCCCCAGCATTTT. The chain joins TRBV15 to TRBJ1-5; D remains ambiguous. Germline V gives CDR1 LNHNV, CDR2 YYDKDF (reference sequence). Trimming took 5 bases from V and 10 from J, leaving 12 bases between them. The CDR3 length is 12 residues.

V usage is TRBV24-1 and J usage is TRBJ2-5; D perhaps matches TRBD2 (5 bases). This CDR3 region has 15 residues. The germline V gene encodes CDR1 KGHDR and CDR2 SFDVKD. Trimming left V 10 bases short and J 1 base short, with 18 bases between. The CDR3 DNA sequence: TGTGCCACATCTTTAGGAGGTGGGGTCCAAGAGACCCAGTACTTC. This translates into CATSLGGGVQETQYF.

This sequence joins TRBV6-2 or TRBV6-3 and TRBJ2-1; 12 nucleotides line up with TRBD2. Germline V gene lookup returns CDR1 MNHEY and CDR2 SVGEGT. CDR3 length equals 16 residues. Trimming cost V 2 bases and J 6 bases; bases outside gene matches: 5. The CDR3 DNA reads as TGTGCCAGCAGTTACCCGGGACTAGCGGGTACCAATGAGCAGTTCTTC. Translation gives CASSYPGLAGTNEQFF.

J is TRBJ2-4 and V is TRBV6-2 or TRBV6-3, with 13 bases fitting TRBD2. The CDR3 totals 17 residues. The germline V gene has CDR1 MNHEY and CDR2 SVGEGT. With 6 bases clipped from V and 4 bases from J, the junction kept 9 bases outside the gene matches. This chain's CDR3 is CASSQAGTSGTKNIQYF. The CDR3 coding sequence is TGTGCCAGCAGCCAAGCCGGGACTAGCGGGACAAAAAACATTCAGTACTTC.